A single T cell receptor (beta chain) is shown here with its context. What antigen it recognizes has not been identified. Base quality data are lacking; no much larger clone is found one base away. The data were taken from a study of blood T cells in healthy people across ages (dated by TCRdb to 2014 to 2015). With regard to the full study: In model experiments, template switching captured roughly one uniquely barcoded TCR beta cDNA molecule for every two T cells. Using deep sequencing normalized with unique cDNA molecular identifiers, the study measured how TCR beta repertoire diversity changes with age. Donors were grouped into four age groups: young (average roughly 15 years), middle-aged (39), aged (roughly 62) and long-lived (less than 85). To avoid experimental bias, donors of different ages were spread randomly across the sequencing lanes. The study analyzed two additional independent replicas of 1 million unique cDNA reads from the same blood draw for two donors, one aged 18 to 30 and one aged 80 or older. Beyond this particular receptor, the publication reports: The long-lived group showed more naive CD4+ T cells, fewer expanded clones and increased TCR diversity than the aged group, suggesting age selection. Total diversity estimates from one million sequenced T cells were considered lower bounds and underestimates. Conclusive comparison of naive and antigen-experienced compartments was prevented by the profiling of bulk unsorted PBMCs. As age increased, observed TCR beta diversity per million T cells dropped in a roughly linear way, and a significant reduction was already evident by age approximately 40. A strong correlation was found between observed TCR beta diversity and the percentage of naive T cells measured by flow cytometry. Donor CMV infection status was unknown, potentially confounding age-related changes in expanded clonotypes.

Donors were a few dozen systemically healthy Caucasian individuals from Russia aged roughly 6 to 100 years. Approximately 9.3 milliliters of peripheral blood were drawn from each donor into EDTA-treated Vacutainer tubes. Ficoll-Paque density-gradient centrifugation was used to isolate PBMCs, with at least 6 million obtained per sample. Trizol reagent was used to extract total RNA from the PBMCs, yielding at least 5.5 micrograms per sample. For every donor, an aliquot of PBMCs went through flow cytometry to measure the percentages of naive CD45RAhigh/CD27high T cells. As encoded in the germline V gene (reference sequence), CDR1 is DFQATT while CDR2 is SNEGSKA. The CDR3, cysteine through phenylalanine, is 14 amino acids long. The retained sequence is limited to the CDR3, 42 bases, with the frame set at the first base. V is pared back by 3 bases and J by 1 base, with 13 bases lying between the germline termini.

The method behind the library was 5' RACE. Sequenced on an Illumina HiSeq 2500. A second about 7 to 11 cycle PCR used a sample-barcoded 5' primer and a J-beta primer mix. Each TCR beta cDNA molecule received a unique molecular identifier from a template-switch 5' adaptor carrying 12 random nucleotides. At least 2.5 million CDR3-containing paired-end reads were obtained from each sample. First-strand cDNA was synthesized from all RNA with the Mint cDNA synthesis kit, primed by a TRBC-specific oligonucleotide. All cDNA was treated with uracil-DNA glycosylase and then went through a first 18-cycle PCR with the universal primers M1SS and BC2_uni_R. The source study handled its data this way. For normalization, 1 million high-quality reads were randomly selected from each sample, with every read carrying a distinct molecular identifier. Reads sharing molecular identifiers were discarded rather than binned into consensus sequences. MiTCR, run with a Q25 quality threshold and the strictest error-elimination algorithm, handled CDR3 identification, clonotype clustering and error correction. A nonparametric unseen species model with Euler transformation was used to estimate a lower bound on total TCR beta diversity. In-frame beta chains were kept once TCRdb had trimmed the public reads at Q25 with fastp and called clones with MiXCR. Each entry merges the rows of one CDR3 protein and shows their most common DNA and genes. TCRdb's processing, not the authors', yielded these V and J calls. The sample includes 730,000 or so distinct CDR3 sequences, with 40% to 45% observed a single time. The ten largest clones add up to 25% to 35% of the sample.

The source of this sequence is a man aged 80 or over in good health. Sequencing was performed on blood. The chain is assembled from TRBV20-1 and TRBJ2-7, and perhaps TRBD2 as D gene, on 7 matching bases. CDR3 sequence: CSASRGAISYEQYF. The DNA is TGCAGTGCTAGTCGGGGGGCGATTTCCTACGAGCAGTACTTC.